These T cell receptor beta chains were read from a single sample in a study of blood T cell repertoires in COVID-19. Sequencing was performed with immunoSEQ multiplex PCR; in TCRdb, only in-frame clones are kept and a portion is missing. The data contain 200,000 to 250,000 clones, around 90% of them singletons. The sequenced sample was peripheral blood. These receptors came from a man in his 60s who had recovered from COVID-19. Each CDR3 is given with its conserved first and last residue. D genes are given only for firm matches. The listing skips clone size in some rows; elsewhere it reads once, few, many or a size class.

J gene	V gene	clone size	D gene	CDR3 DNA	CDR3 protein
TRBJ1-1	TRBV18	NA	NA	TGTGCCAGCTCACCAGTCAGGGAGGGCACTGAAGCTTTCTTT	CASSPVREGTEAFF
TRBJ2-5	TRBV29-1	NA	TRBD1	TGCAGCGTTAAGAACCGGGACAGGGGAGGACTATACCAAGAGACCCAGTACTTC	CSVKNRDRGGLYQETQYF
TRBJ2-3	TRBV7-7	once	TRBD1	TGTGCTAGCAGCCAAAATACAGGGGGGCAAGATACGCAGTATTTT	CASSQNTGGQDTQYF
TRBJ1-5	TRBV5-6	NA	TRBD1	TGTGCCAGCAGCTTGTGGGGACAGGGGATTTCTCAGCCCCAGCATTTT	CASSLWGQGISQPQHF
TRBJ2-1	TRBV19	NA	TRBD2	TGTGCCAGTAGTGCCATAGCGGGAGGCAGAAATGAGCAGTTCTTC	CASSAIAGGRNEQFF
TRBJ1-1	TRBV5-1	NA	NA	TGCGCCAGCAGCTTGGACAGGGTGAACACTGAAGCTTTCTTT	CASSLDRVNTEAFF
TRBJ2-5	TRBV28	NA	TRBD2	TGTGCCAGCAGTTTGGGCCTAGCGGGAGCAGAGACCCAGTACTTC	CASSLGLAGAETQYF
TRBJ1-2	TRBV3-1/TRBV3-2	NA	NA	TGTGCCAGCAGCCAAGGGGGGCAGAGCTATGGCTACACCTTC	CASSQGGQSYGYTF
TRBJ2-7	TRBV7-2	NA	TRBD2	TGTGCCAGCAGCTTAGCGCAACTAGCGGGAGGGCCGGGCAAGCAGTACTTC	CASSLAQLAGGPGKQYF
TRBJ1-1	TRBV15	NA	NA	TGTGCCACCAGCAAAAAACAGGACACTGAAGCTTTCTTT	CATSKKQDTEAFF
TRBJ1-2	TRBV11-1	NA	TRBD1	TGTGCCAGCAGCAACATCCGGGACAGGGTGAATGGCTACACCTTC	CASSNIRDRVNGYTF
TRBJ2-2	TRBV28	NA	NA	TGTGCCAGCAGTTCTGGGGGGACGAACACCGGGGAGCTGTTTTTT	CASSSGGTNTGELFF
TRBJ2-7	TRBV7-9	NA	TRBD2	TGTGCCAGCAGCCCGCCCGGCTCGGGGGGGAGTGAGCAGTACTTC	CASSPPGSGGSEQYF
TRBJ1-2	TRBV28	NA	TRBD1	TGTGCCAGCAGTTTAAGGGGGCGAGGCTATGGCTACACCTTC	CASSLRGRGYGYTF
TRBJ1-1	TRBV10-3	few	TRBD1	TGTGCCATCAGTGAGTTGGGACAGGGGGCGCGGACTGAAGCTTTCTTT	CAISELGQGARTEAFF
TRBJ1-1	TRBV4-1	few	NA	TGCGCCAGCAGCCAAGGTCCTCAACAGGCTGGCACTGAAGCTTTCTTT	CASSQGPQQAGTEAFF
TRBJ2-3	TRBV9	NA	TRBD2	TGTGCCAGCAGCGTGACTAGCGGATTTAGCACAGATACGCAGTATTTT	CASSVTSGFSTDTQYF
TRBJ2-1	TRBV19	NA	TRBD2	TGTGCCAGTGTCAGGCTAGCGGGAGGGTCTGAGCAGTTCTTC	CASVRLAGGSEQFF
TRBJ2-6	TRBV30	NA	TRBD1	TGTGCCTGGCAAGCGACAGGGGGGGCCAACGTCCTGACTTTC	CAWQATGGANVLTF
TRBJ1-5	TRBV19	NA	TRBD1	TGTGCCAGTAGTACCCCCGGACAGGTGAATCAGCCCCAGCATTTT	CASSTPGQVNQPQHF
TRBJ2-7	TRBV4-1	once	NA	TGCGCCAGCAGCCAAGTGCCGCACGGGGAAAGCGAGCAGTACTTC	CASSQVPHGESEQYF
TRBJ2-7	TRBV5-1	NA	NA	TGCGCCAGCAGCTTGGATGTAGCGGTTTCCTACGAGCAGTACTTC	CASSLDVAVSYEQYF
TRBJ1-3	TRBV5-1	NA	NA	TGCGCCAGCAGCTTGGGACGGGGGACGGGAAACACCATATATTTT	CASSLGRGTGNTIYF
TRBJ1-3	TRBV9	NA	TRBD1	TGTGCCAGCAGCGTAGAGGGGACAGGGGGCTCTGGAAACACCATATATTTT	CASSVEGTGGSGNTIYF
TRBJ1-1	TRBV23-1	once	NA	TGCGCCAGCAATCGAGGGAGGGACACTGAAGCTTTCTTT	CASNRGRDTEAFF
TRBJ2-7	TRBV28	NA	TRBD1	TGTGCCAGCAGTCCCGGGACAGGGTTTACCTACGAGCAGTACTTC	CASSPGTGFTYEQYF
TRBJ1-2	TRBV12-5	NA	NA	TGTGCTAGTGGTTTGCCGGGAGGGGTTGGCTACACCTTC	CASGLPGGVGYTF
TRBJ2-5	TRBV5-5	few	TRBD2	TGTGCCAGCAGCTTGCGACTAGCAAACAACCAAGAGACCCAGTACTTC	CASSLRLANNQETQYF
TRBJ2-5	TRBV5-8	NA	TRBD1	TGTGCCAGCAGAAGGGACAGGGTAGAGACCCAGTACTTC	CASRRDRVETQYF
TRBJ1-5	TRBV6-6	NA	NA	TGTGCCAGCAGTTACCAGGGAAATAGCAATCAGCCCCAGCATTTT	CASSYQGNSNQPQHF
TRBJ1-4	TRBV5-6	NA	NA	TGTGCCAGCAGCAAGCGTCAGTTAAATGAAAAACTGTTTTTT	CASSKRQLNEKLFF
TRBJ2-3	TRBV12-3/TRBV12-4	NA	NA	TGTGCCAGCAGTTTACGAGATACGCAGTATTTT	CASSLRDTQYF
TRBJ1-5	TRBV15	NA	NA	TGTGCCACCAGCAGAGATCTAACAGGGAAGCAGCCCCAGCATTTT	CATSRDLTGKQPQHF
TRBJ2-7	TRBV6-5	NA	TRBD1	TGTGCCACCCGGCGGCAGGGGGTTTTCTACGAGCAGTACTTC	CATRRQGVFYEQYF
TRBJ1-6	TRBV18	once	TRBD1	TGTGCCAGCTCACTTACAGGGGACAATAATTCACCCCTCCACTTT	CASSLTGDNNSPLHF
TRBJ1-3	TRBV19	NA	TRBD1	TGTGCCAGTAGTATTTCCGACAGGGTCTCTGGAAACACCATATATTTT	CASSISDRVSGNTIYF
TRBJ1-4	TRBV12-3/TRBV12-4	NA	TRBD1	TGTGCCAGCAGAGGACAGGGGAGTGAAAAACTGTTTTTT	CASRGQGSEKLFF
TRBJ1-5	TRBV27	NA	NA	TGTGCCAGCAGTTTTGGGGGACACCCGCGGAATCAGCCCCAGCATTTT	CASSFGGHPRNQPQHF
TRBJ1-2	TRBV18	NA	TRBD1	TGTGCCAGCTCACTGGGACAGGGGGAAACCTATGGCTACACCTTC	CASSLGQGETYGYTF
TRBJ2-7	TRBV4-2	NA	TRBD2	TGTGCCAGCAGCCCCCAAGTGGGGGTAGCGGGGGGCTACGAGCAGTACTTC	CASSPQVGVAGGYEQYF
TRBJ2-7	TRBV6-5	NA	TRBD1	TGTGCCAGCAGGTACTCCGGGACAGGGGTAGGCTACGAGCAGTACTTC	CASRYSGTGVGYEQYF
TRBJ2-7	TRBV6-5	NA	TRBD2	TGTGCCAGCGTTAGCGGGGGTCTTTACGAGCAGTACTTC	CASVSGGLYEQYF
TRBJ2-2	TRBV7-3	NA	TRBD1	TGTGCCAGCAGCTTGACAGGGGGGACCAGGGAGCTGTTTTTT	CASSLTGGTRELFF
TRBJ1-2	TRBV7-9	NA	NA	TGTGCCAGCAGCCCCCGAGCCTATTCCGGTGGCTACACCTTC	CASSPRAYSGGYTF
TRBJ2-5	TRBV6-5	NA	NA	TGTGCCAGCAGTTACTCGAGTTGGTGGGAGACCCAGTACTTC	CASSYSSWWETQYF
TRBJ1-2	TRBV4-2	NA	NA	TGTGCCAGCAGCCCCCAAGGTTCAGGGGTCTATGGCTACACCTTC	CASSPQGSGVYGYTF
TRBJ2-7	TRBV14	NA	NA	TGTGCCAGCAGCCCCTTGTTGGGGGGCGAGCAGTACTTC	CASSPLLGGEQYF